The 25 T cell receptor beta chains reported below all come from one sample, sequenced in a study of blood T cells in healthy people across ages. Primed by a sample-barcoded 5' primer and a J-beta primer mix, a second PCR proceeded for about 6 to 12 cycles. TCRdb re-analysed the 5' RACE reads in MiXCR, keeping a single row per CDR3 protein. In the table there are around 1,100,000 distinct CDR3 sequences, around two fifths of which are singletons. Sequences were obtained from blood. Receptor source: a man aged 18 to 30 in good health.

V usage is TRBV6-6 and J usage is TRBJ1-2; D not certain. Germline V gene sequence: CDR1 MNHNY, CDR2 SVGAGI (reference sequence). The CDR3 is made up of 15 amino acids. Trimming left V 2 bases short and J 2 bases short, with 12 bases between. CDR3 in DNA: TGTGCCAGCAGTTACGGGTTGTCTGAGAACTATGGCTACACCTTC. The encoded protein is CASSYGLSENYGYTF.

V and J are TRBV10-3 and TRBJ2-7, with 9 bases that match TRBD1. The germline V gene has CDR1 ENHRY and CDR2 SYGVKD. This CDR3 region has 15 residues. Losses at the gene ends were 3 bases for V and 3 bases for J; bases not matched to a gene: 6. The CDR3: CAISDTGGFRYEQYF. CDR3 sequence (DNA): TGTGCCATCAGTGATACAGGGGGCTTTCGCTACGAGCAGTACTTC.

The chain combines TRBV15 with TRBJ1-2; TRBD1 might be the D (5 bases). This CDR3 is 17 amino acids long. V was trimmed by 0 bases and J by 4 bases, leaving 18 bases between them. Germline-derived CDR1 and CDR2 are LNHNV and YYDKDF (reference sequence). DNA of the CDR3: TGTGCCACCAGCAGAGATAATGCGGGGGGGTTTGGCTATGGCTACACCTTC. This encodes CATSRDNAGGFGYGYTF.

The J gene is TRBJ2-5, the V gene TRBV7-2; TRBD1 or TRBD2 may be the D gene (5 bases each). This CDR3 region has 14 residues. Germline V CDR1 and CDR2: SGHTA, FQGNSA. Trimming shortened V by 5 bases and J by 4 bases, and 14 bases separated the two germline ends. The CDR3 spells CASSQWGYRETQYF. As DNA, the CDR3 is TGTGCCAGCAGCCAGTGGGGGTACAGAGAGACCCAGTACTTC.

Concerning this clonotype: The junction departs from the called germline gene at one end, perhaps through a read error. The chain couples TRBV7-3 to TRBJ1-1; D is uncertain. In germline, CDR1 is SGHTA, CDR2 FQGTGA. The CDR3 is made up of 14 amino acids. In DNA form, the CDR3 reads TGTGCCAGCAGCTTAACGGAAATGAACACTGGAGCTTTCTTT. Translated, it gives CASSLTEMNTGAFF.

The rearrangement uses TRBV9 and TRBJ2-1, with 8 bases fitting TRBD2. V dropped 0 bases and J dropped 5; count of bases not matched to a gene: 7. CDR1 and CDR2 from the germline V gene are SGDLS and YYNGEE. The CDR3 runs 16 residues. The CDR3, as DNA: TGTGCCAGCAGCGTAGGTCCGGCGGGGGGTAACAATGAGCAGTTCTTC. Translated, it gives CASSVGPAGGNNEQFF.

The chain employs TRBV2 and TRBJ1-6; 10 positions match TRBD1. Germline CDR1 is SNHLY and CDR2 is FYNNEI. The CDR3 runs to 14 residues. V was pared by 7 bases and J by 9 bases, with 6 bases of the junction left unmatched. CDR3 nucleotide sequence: TGTGCCAGCAACTTTGGGGACAGGGGTTCACCCCTCCACTTT. Translation: CASNFGDRGSPLHF. Full variable domain (rest looked up from reference TRBV2 and TRBJ1-6): EPEVTQTPSHQVTQMGQEVILRCVPISNHLYFYWYRQILGQKVEFLVSFYNNEISEKSEIFDDQFSVERPDGSNFTLKIRSTKLEDSAMYFCASNFGDRGSPLHFGNGTRLTVT.

This clonotype was picked up a small number of times. The chain carries TRBV12-3 or TRBV12-4 and TRBJ2-1, with TRBD1 matching 10 bases. The J segment lost 4 bases and the V segment lost 6 bases, leaving 6 bases of the junction unmatched. The CDR3 totals 15 residues. CDR3 in DNA: TGTGCCAGCAGGTCCGGGACAGGGGAGTACAATGAGCAGTTCTTC. It yields the protein CASRSGTGEYNEQFF.

This clonotype was picked up many times. The chain has TRBV4-3 and TRBJ2-3, with 9 bases that match TRBD2. The length of the CDR3 is 15 residues. The germline CDR1 and CDR2 sequences are LGHNA and YSLEER. V lost 1 base and J lost 2; bases outside the gene matches: 1. CDR3 residues: CASSQGLADTDTQYF. The DNA of the CDR3 is TGCGCCAGCAGCCAAGGACTAGCGGACACAGATACGCAGTATTTT.

This clonotype came up once. An end of the junction differs from the germline gene, which may be a read error. DNA of the CDR3: TGCGCCAGCAGCCAAGATCAAGGGGACCCCCCCCACTTT. Translation gives CASSQDQGDPPHF. This chain links TRBV4-3 with TRBJ1-6; D may be TRBD1 (5 bases). The CDR3 has 13 amino acids. Germline-derived CDR1 and CDR2 are LGHNA and YSLEER.

The table lists this clonotype with a few counts. The chain carries TRBV20-1 and TRBJ1-1, with D possibly matching TRBD1 (5 bases). V lost 5 bases to trimming and J lost 4 bases, with 14 bases between them. The CDR3 loop spans 13 amino acids. Germline V gene sequence: CDR1 DFQATT, CDR2 SNEGSKA (reference sequence). CDR3 nucleotides: TGCAGTGCTTGGGGACCCCGGGGCACTGAAGCTTTCTTT. This translates into CSAWGPRGTEAFF.

The V and J genes are TRBV6-2 or TRBV6-3 and TRBJ2-5, with no clear D. The CDR3 is made up of 15 amino acids. CDR1 and CDR2 from the germline V gene are MNHEY and SVGEGT. The V end was cut by 6 bases, the J end by 2 bases, with 16 bases between. The chain's CDR3 is CASSSPGLAQETQYF. In DNA form, the CDR3 reads TGTGCCAGCAGCTCCCCCGGGTTGGCACAAGAGACCCAGTACTTC.

The chain carries TRBV7-2 and TRBJ2-1; TRBD2 might be the D (5 bases). Germline assignment: CDR1 SGHTA and CDR2 FQGNSA. Deletions cut 8 bases from V and 6 bases from J, with 20 bases between. The CDR3 runs to 15 residues. The CDR3 here is CASRPTLGVPNEQFF. As DNA, the CDR3 is TGTGCCAGCCGACCCACCCTCGGGGTGCCCAATGAGCAGTTCTTC.

This chain joins TRBV27 and TRBJ1-1; D is unclear. Germline loops: CDR1 MNHEY, CDR2 SMNVEV (reference sequence). The CDR3 extends over 13 amino acids. The ends were cut back, 0 bases at V and 8 bases at J, with 10 bases in the middle. The CDR3 spells CASSLSGWGEAFF. CDR3 sequence (DNA): TGTGCCAGCAGTTTATCGGGCTGGGGAGAAGCTTTCTTT.

The CDR3 coding sequence is TGTGCCAGCAGCCTTAGGGAGCGTGGCTACACCTTC. As protein: CASSLRERGYTF. The chain is built from TRBV3-1 and TRBJ1-2; D is ambiguous. V was shortened by 4 bases and J by 7 bases, with 10 bases between the two germline ends. Germline V gene lookup returns CDR1 LGHDT and CDR2 YNNKEL (reference sequence). This CDR3 is 12 amino acids long.

The chain links TRBV20-1 to TRBJ2-1; 12 positions match TRBD2. CDR1 and CDR2 from the germline V gene are DFQATT and SNEGSKA (reference sequence). This CDR3 has 15 residues. The V segment lost 2 bases and the J segment 7 bases; nucleotides outside the gene matches: 6. Written as DNA, the CDR3 is TGCAGTGCTAGATACGGGACTAGCGGGCCGAATGAGCAGTTCTTC. Its translation is CSARYGTSGPNEQFF.

As regards this clonotype: A much larger clone is a single base away; this may be a read error. This chain uses TRBV4-3 with TRBJ2-1; TRBD1 matches at 8 bases. The trim removed 4 bases at V and 10 bases at J, leaving 12 bases unmatched. Germline V CDR1 and CDR2: LGHNA, YSLEER. The CDR3 has 15 amino acids. CDR3 residues: CASSLGQGETYEQFF. The CDR3 nucleotides are TGCGCCAGCAGCCTCGGACAGGGAGAAACCTACGAGCAGTTCTTC.

This clonotype was seen more than once but under ten times. The chain has TRBV27 and TRBJ1-1; D is undetermined. Trimming shortened V by 5 bases and J by 4 bases, and 11 bases separated the two germline ends. Germline values: CDR1 MNHEY, CDR2 SMNVEV (reference sequence). The CDR3 sequence is 13 residues long. The CDR3 reads CASSKQRATEAFF. DNA of the CDR3: TGTGCCAGCAGTAAGCAGAGGGCCACTGAAGCTTTCTTT.

The rearrangement links TRBV25-1 to TRBJ1-1; the D is unclear. The CDR3 length is 12 residues. V lost 3 bases and J lost 8, with 10 bases in between. CDR1 is MGHDK, CDR2 SYGVNS, per germline. The CDR3 is CASSDEVGEAFF. The CDR3 nucleotides read TGTGCCAGCAGTGATGAAGTTGGGGAAGCTTTCTTT.

The table lists this clonotype with many counts. This chain joins TRBV2 and TRBJ2-7; no clear D gene. Trimming left V 4 bases short and J 3 bases short, with 1 base between. The CDR3 runs to 10 residues. Per the germline V gene, CDR1 is SNHLY and CDR2 is FYNNEI. The CDR3 nucleotides are TGTGCCAGCAGTGTCTACGAGCAGTACTTC. Protein product: CASSVYEQYF.

At least ten counts were recorded for this clonotype. This sequence joins TRBV5-1 and TRBJ2-3; D gene unclear. Trimming pared 0 bases from V and 0 bases from J, leaving 8 bases between. The CDR3 length is 15 residues. Germline CDR1 SGHRS, CDR2 YFSETQ. Here the CDR3 DNA reads TGCGCCAGCAGCTTGGCGGTAGCTAGCACAGATACGCAGTATTTT. Its translation: CASSLAVASTDTQYF.

The rearrangement joins TRBV29-1 to TRBJ2-5; unclear D gene. Trimming left V 8 bases short and J 4 bases short, with 11 bases between. Germline CDR1 reads SQVTM; CDR2 reads ANQGSEA. This CDR3 spans 11 amino acids. Here the CDR3 DNA reads TGCAGCCTAACACTCGGAGAGACCCAGTACTTC. Its protein is CSLTLGETQYF.

The chain has TRBV14 and TRBJ1-1; the D gene is possibly TRBD1 (5 bases). The CDR3 extends over 13 amino acids. Trimming stripped 0 bases from V and 9 bases from J, with 11 bases between. The germline gives CDR1 SGHDN, CDR2 FVKESK. CDR3 sequence: CASSQDGGGKAFF. The CDR3 DNA is TGTGCCAGCAGCCAAGATGGTGGGGGTAAAGCTTTCTTT.

Many counts were recorded for this clonotype. The chain uses TRBV12-3 or TRBV12-4 and TRBJ2-1; D might be TRBD1 or TRBD2, each matching 5 bases. V was clipped by 2 bases and J by 4 bases, with 9 bases between them. The CDR3 is 14 residues long. Here the CDR3 reads CASSLRDLYNEQFF. The CDR3 nucleotides read TGTGCCAGCAGTTTACGGGACCTATACAATGAGCAGTTCTTC.

The table lists this clonotype with a few counts. The J gene is TRBJ1-1, the V gene TRBV20-1; weak D call: TRBD1 (5 bases). The germline CDR1 and CDR2 sequences are DFQATT and SNEGSKA (reference sequence). The CDR3 consists of 17 residues. V was shortened by 1 base and J by 3 bases, with 21 bases between the two germline ends. CDR3 region: CSARGLEGVAVDTEAFF. CDR3 in DNA: TGCAGTGCTAGAGGTTTAGAAGGGGTGGCGGTGGACACTGAAGCTTTCTTT.